This section outlines one T cell receptor (beta chain) sequence together with its context. Assay used: immunoSEQ multiplex PCR; TCRdb lists only in-frame clones, some missing. This table holds around 60,000 clones, more than 85% found once. The sample belongs to a study of a mutant IDH1 vaccine in newly diagnosed glioma. Study-wide context: Most patients had received both radiotherapy and temozolomide, the prior options being radiotherapy, temozolomide, or both.

The time point denotes: baseline, week 1 (first vaccination visit). Treatment reported: pre-vaccination baseline after standard-of-care therapy. Germline loops: CDR1 SEHNR, CDR2 FQNEAQ (reference sequence). This CDR3 spans 16 amino acids. V was pared by 1 base and J by 1 base, with 13 bases between. Source: PBMCs, taken from a glioma patient treated with radiotherapy, temozolomide or both. The chain links TRBV7-9 to TRBJ2-5, with D perhaps matching TRBD1 (6 bases). The sequence came from a man between 50 and 59 years old with glioma. The CDR3 loop is CASSLGRMDSQETQYF. CDR3 sequence (DNA): TGTGCCAGCAGCTTAGGGCGGATGGACAGCCAAGAGACCCAGTACTTC.